This T cell receptor (beta chain) was sequenced for a study of OX40 agonist ivuxolimab in advanced cancers. The overall study: Ivuxolimab is a fully human IgG2 antibody that activates OX40 (CD134). The dose-escalation cohort had hepatocellular carcinoma, melanoma, renal cell or head and neck cancer.

Study-wide points: Compared with CD4+, CD8+ T cells on average had more expanded clones.

Points on this clone: The target antigen is unknown.

The table came from immunoSEQ multiplex PCR; TCRdb's copy has only in-frame clones and leaves some out. The repertoire includes 50,000 or so clones, 70% to 90% of them detected once, and roughly 12% sits in the top ten. The germline CDR1 and CDR2 sequences are PRHDT and FYEKMQ (reference sequence). The CDR3 is 14 amino acids. V was clipped by 4 bases and J by 7 bases; unmatched bases: 5. Sequencing was performed on CD4+ or CD8+ T cells sorted from blood, taken in a trial of the OX40 agonist ivuxolimab. V usage is TRBV13 and J usage is TRBJ1-4; 8 positions agree with TRBD1. The TCR was taken from an adult with an advanced solid tumor such as melanoma, head and neck, liver or kidney cancer. CDR3 sequence (DNA): TGTGCCAGCAGCTCGGGACAGGAGGGTGAAAAACTGTTTTTT. Translation: CASSSGQEGEKLFF.